The clone carrying this T cell receptor beta chain was recorded at least ten times. Its antigen is not identified. Per the germline V gene, CDR1 is LNHNV and CDR2 is YYDKDF (reference sequence). The ends were cut back, 0 bases at V and 2 bases at J, with 8 bases in the middle. This CDR3 is 16 amino acids long. This sample stems from a study of CD8+CD57+ T cells in acquired aplastic anemia. Overall study: The study obtained an average of around 3.1 ug of DNA from sorted CD4+ and CD8+ cells. Broader study findings: Sharing between patients and controls was observed for about 27 CD8+ CDR3 sequences. Between patients and controls, CD8+ Simpson's diversity did not vary significantly.

The template used for profiling TCR beta VDJ and CDR3 was genomic DNA. In TCRdb, the reads were re-called with MiXCR into one record per CDR3 protein. This table has around 500,000 distinct CDR3 sequences, around 32% appearing once. CD8+CD57+ cell expansion had been shown by flow cytometry in patients chosen for sequencing. All patients were therapy-naive when blood was sampled. This TCR derives from a human donor with aplastic anemia. The sequenced material came from sorted CD4+, CD8+, or CD8+CD57+ T cells (not recorded which) from PBMCs. The chain carries TRBV15 and TRBJ1-6; D uncertain. The CDR3 protein is CATSREVSAYNSPLHF. The CDR3 DNA reads as TGTGCCACCAGCAGAGAGGTGTCAGCCTATAATTCACCCCTCCACTTT.